One sample yielded the 24 T cell receptor beta chains listed below, sequenced in a study of blood T cell repertoires in COVID-19. Data came from immunoSEQ multiplex PCR; TCRdb stores just in-frame clones and leaves some out. The profile shows fewer than 500,000 clones, more than 85% of them singletons. Specimen: peripheral blood. The source is a woman aged 30 to 39 with acute or convalescent COVID-19.

V usage is TRBV6-5 and J usage is TRBJ2-7; 8 nucleotides match TRBD1. The CDR3 has 14 amino acids. Germline values: CDR1 MNHEY, CDR2 SVGAGI. Germline trimming cut 8 bases from V and 6 bases from J; bases unmatched to any gene: 12. CDR3 residues: CASQDDRGSGEQYF. The DNA of the CDR3 is TGTGCCAGCCAAGACGACAGGGGATCTGGCGAGCAGTACTTC.

The count of this clone is one. The V call is TRBV4-2, the J call TRBJ1-2, with no clear D. Trimming pared 0 bases from V and 4 bases from J, leaving 9 bases between. The CDR3 has 14 residues. From germline, CDR1 is LGHNA and CDR2 YNFKEQ. The CDR3 sequence is CASSQDRFVYGYTF. The DNA of the CDR3 is TGTGCCAGCAGCCAAGACAGGTTTGTCTATGGCTACACCTTC.

The J gene is TRBJ1-2, the V gene TRBV6-4, with TRBD1 matching 9 bases. The CDR3 is 14 residues long. V was pared by 6 bases and J by 7 bases, with 9 bases of the junction left unmatched. CDR1 MRHNA and CDR2 SNTAGT come from the germline V gene. The CDR3 bases are TGTGCCAGCAGGGCCATGGACAGGGGCACTGGCTACACCTTC. Translating it yields CASRAMDRGTGYTF.

This chain uses TRBV6-2 or TRBV6-3 with TRBJ2-7; D may be TRBD2 (5 bases). The CDR3 runs to 13 residues. CDR1 is MNHEY, CDR2 SVGEGT, per germline. Deletions cut 3 bases from V and 6 bases from J, with 12 bases between. The CDR3 spells CASSYSGSSEQYF. CDR3 bases: TGTGCCAGCAGTTATTCGGGGTCCAGCGAGCAGTACTTC.

Here the CDR3 DNA reads TGTGCCAGCAGTAATACCGGGGTGATTAATGAAAAACTGTTTTTT. This encodes CASSNTGVINEKLFF. V and J are TRBV28 and TRBJ1-4; no firm D call. The germline V and J ends were trimmed by 5 bases and 4 bases, with 14 bases remaining between them. CDR1 is MDHEN, CDR2 SYDVKM, per germline. CDR3 length: 15 amino acids.

J is TRBJ2-1 and V is TRBV6-1; TRBD2 matches at 7 bases. V shed 3 bases and J 8 bases; nucleotides not matched to a gene: 16. This CDR3 contains 17 residues. In germline, CDR1 is MNHNS, CDR2 SASEGT. CDR3 nucleotides: TGTGCCAGCAGTGACCCTTTGTCGAAGCGGGGTTCCCATGAGCAGTTCTTC. Translating it yields CASSDPLSKRGSHEQFF.

J is TRBJ2-7 and V is TRBV6-5; D is ambiguous. Germline V gives CDR1 MNHEY, CDR2 SVGAGI. V gave up 5 bases and J gave up 3 bases, with 11 bases separating them. The length of the CDR3 is 13 residues. The CDR3 sequence: CASSQCAHYEQYF. CDR3 nucleotides: TGTGCCAGCAGTCAATGCGCCCACTACGAGCAGTACTTC.

This clone was counted between two and nine times. This chain joins TRBV30 and TRBJ1-5; TRBD1 aligns across 9 bases. V lost 4 bases to trimming and J lost 2 bases; unmatched junction nucleotides: 6. Germline CDR1 and CDR2: GTSNPN and SVGIG (reference sequence). The CDR3 covers 15 residues. The CDR3 DNA is TGTGCCTGGAAGCGACAGGGGGTGGGCAATCAGCCCCAGCATTTT. Amino acid sequence: CAWKRQGVGNQPQHF.

The chain joins TRBV3-1 (or the pseudogene TRBV3-2) to TRBJ1-1, with D maybe TRBD1 (5 bases). The CDR3 sequence is 15 residues long. Trimming shortened V by 1 base and J by 3 bases, and 12 bases separated the two germline ends. The germline CDR1 and CDR2 sequences are LGHDT and YNNKEL (reference sequence). CDR3 sequence (DNA): TGTGCCAGCAGCCAAGGCCTCAGGGTATACACTGAAGCTTTCTTT. Protein sequence: CASSQGLRVYTEAFF.

The chain joins TRBV6-5 to TRBJ2-1, with 8 bases identical to TRBD2. In germline, CDR1 is MNHEY, CDR2 SVGAGI. V was pared by 9 bases and J by 2 bases, with 6 bases of the junction left unmatched. There are 14 residues in the CDR3. The CDR3 reads CASISGTTYNEQFF. CDR3 nucleotides: TGTGCCAGTATTAGCGGGACCACCTACAATGAGCAGTTCTTC.

The chain has TRBV7-9 and TRBJ1-1, with D maybe TRBD1 (5 bases). The germline V gene encodes CDR1 SEHNR and CDR2 FQNEAQ (reference sequence). Trimming left V 5 bases short and J 8 bases short, with 18 bases between. CDR3 length: 14 residues. CDR3 coding DNA: TGTGCCAGCAGCCACATGGGGGGTCCTAAGGAAGCTTTCTTT. Encoded protein: CASSHMGGPKEAFF.

This chain links TRBV4-2 with TRBJ1-5; no definite D call. The germline V gene has CDR1 LGHNA and CDR2 YNFKEQ. The CDR3 has 13 residues. Trimming left V 0 bases short and J 8 bases short, with 8 bases between. Here the CDR3 DNA reads TGTGCCAGCAGCCAAGAAATCCACAAGCCCCAGCATTTT. Its translation: CASSQEIHKPQHF.

The chain recombines TRBV18 with TRBJ2-1; 7 bases fit TRBD1. This CDR3 has 15 amino acids. Germline V CDR1 and CDR2: KGHSH, LQKENI. The J segment lost 10 bases and the V segment lost 5 bases, leaving 14 bases of the junction unmatched. CDR3 sequence (DNA): TGTGCCAGCTCATCACATCCGGGACAGATAATAGAGCAGTTCTTC. This encodes CASSSHPGQIIEQFF.

This clone occurred a few times. The chain joins TRBV5-4 to TRBJ2-7; D call uncertain. The CDR3 contains 14 residues. Trimming removed 0 bases from V and 2 bases from J, with 9 bases in between. CDR1 SGHNT and CDR2 YYREEE come from the germline V gene (reference sequence). CDR3 coding DNA: TGTGCCAGCAGCTTGGGCGGATCCACCTACGAGCAGTACTTC. It specifies CASSLGGSTYEQYF. Drawing the rest from reference TRBV5-4 and TRBJ2-7, the complete variable domain is ETGVTQSPTHLIKTRGQQVTLRCSSQSGHNTVSWYQQALGQGPQFIFQYYREEENGRGNFPPRFSGLQFPNYSSELNVNALELDDSALYLCASSLGGSTYEQYFGPGTRLTVT.

The gene calls are TRBV19 and TRBJ2-7; TRBD1 matches at 7 bases. The ends lost 6 bases at V and 3 bases at J; junction bases unmatched: 11. This CDR3 contains 15 residues. Germline CDR1 and CDR2: LNHDA and SQIVND (reference sequence). The DNA for the CDR3 is TGTGCCAGTAGGCCCTGGGACAGCGGACACTACGAGCAGTACTTC. Translating gives CASRPWDSGHYEQYF. Full variable domain (missing parts from reference TRBV19 and TRBJ2-7): DGGITQSPKYLFRKEGQNVTLSCEQNLNHDAMYWYRQDPGQGLRLIYYSQIVNDFQKGDIAEGYSVSREKKESFPLTVTSAQKNPTAFYLCASRPWDSGHYEQYFGPGTRLTVT.

The CDR3 spells CASSQIGGGSTDTQYF. The CDR3 bases are TGTGCCAGCAGCCAAATCGGGGGGGGTAGCACAGATACGCAGTATTTT. The rearrangement joins TRBV4-2 to TRBJ2-3, with 8 bases lining up with TRBD2. The germline CDR1 and CDR2 sequences are LGHNA and YNFKEQ. The CDR3 is 16 residues long. Trimming took 2 bases from V and 0 from J; bases not matched to a gene: 4.

The chain is built from TRBV11-2 and TRBJ2-1, with a weak D call TRBD2 (5 bases). The CDR3 contains 16 residues. Trimming removed 4 bases at V and 0 bases at J, with 13 bases between. Germline V CDR1 and CDR2: SGHAT, FQNNGV. CDR3 amino acids: CASSYRRDSSYNEQFF. CDR3 sequence (DNA): TGTGCCAGCAGCTATCGACGGGATAGCTCCTACAATGAGCAGTTCTTC.

The chain joins TRBV15 to TRBJ1-3; D is unclear. CDR1 is LNHNV and CDR2 is YYDKDF in the germline V gene (reference sequence). Deletions cut 0 bases from V and 0 bases from J, with 6 bases between. The CDR3 is 15 residues long. CDR3 sequence (DNA): TGTGCCACCAGCAGAGATCTAGGCTCTGGAAACACCATATATTTT. This codes for CATSRDLGSGNTIYF.

V is TRBV11-2 and J is TRBJ2-5, with 8 nucleotides matching TRBD1. Germline V CDR1 and CDR2: SGHAT, FQNNGV. With 5 bases clipped from V and 2 bases from J, the junction kept 7 bases outside the gene matches. The CDR3 loop spans 15 amino acids. The CDR3 here is CASSQGQGEQETQYF. The CDR3 bases are TGTGCCAGCAGCCAAGGACAGGGTGAACAAGAGACCCAGTACTTC.

The chain employs TRBV7-8 and TRBJ1-4; tentatively, D is TRBD1 (5 bases). Germline V gene lookup returns CDR1 SGHVS and CDR2 FQNEAQ. Trimming took off 1 base at V and 1 base at J, with 10 bases between the two ends. The CDR3 consists of 16 residues. CDR3 in DNA: TGTGCCAGCAGCTTAGAGGGGTTGGGAACTAATGAAAAACTGTTTTTT. It is translated as CASSLEGLGTNEKLFF.

The chain carries TRBV6-2 or TRBV6-3 and TRBJ2-1; D not certain. Trimming pared 2 bases from V and 2 bases from J, leaving 7 bases between. Germline CDR1 and CDR2: MNHEY and SVGEGT. The CDR3 extends over 14 amino acids. The CDR3 region is CASSYNLAYNEQFF. For the CDR3, the DNA is TGTGCCAGCAGTTACAACTTAGCCTACAATGAGCAGTTCTTC.

The CDR3 protein is CASRIAGERNNEQFF. DNA of the CDR3: TGTGCCAGCAGAATAGCGGGGGAAAGAAACAATGAGCAGTTCTTC. The chain joins TRBV28 to TRBJ2-1; 9 bases line up with TRBD2. Trimming removed 6 bases from V and 5 bases from J; junction bases left unmatched: 8. Per the germline V gene, CDR1 is MDHEN and CDR2 is SYDVKM. The CDR3 is 15 amino acids.

J is TRBJ1-3 and V is TRBV19; D not certain. Trimming took 4 bases from V and 0 from J, leaving 10 bases between them. This CDR3 has 15 amino acids. Germline V gene data show CDR1 as LNHDA and CDR2 as SQIVND (reference sequence). For the CDR3, the DNA is TGTGCCAGTAGTACAAAAGACAACTCTGGAAACACCATATATTTT. Translation gives CASSTKDNSGNTIYF.

J is TRBJ1-3 and V is TRBV6-5; 7 bases align to TRBD1. J was trimmed by 0 bases and V by 6 bases; bases with no gene match: 5. The V gene's germline CDR1 is MNHEY and CDR2 SVGAGI. The CDR3 has 15 residues. CDR3 amino acids: CASRLDRSSGNTIYF. The CDR3 coding sequence is TGTGCCAGCAGGCTGGACAGGAGCTCTGGAAACACCATATATTTT.